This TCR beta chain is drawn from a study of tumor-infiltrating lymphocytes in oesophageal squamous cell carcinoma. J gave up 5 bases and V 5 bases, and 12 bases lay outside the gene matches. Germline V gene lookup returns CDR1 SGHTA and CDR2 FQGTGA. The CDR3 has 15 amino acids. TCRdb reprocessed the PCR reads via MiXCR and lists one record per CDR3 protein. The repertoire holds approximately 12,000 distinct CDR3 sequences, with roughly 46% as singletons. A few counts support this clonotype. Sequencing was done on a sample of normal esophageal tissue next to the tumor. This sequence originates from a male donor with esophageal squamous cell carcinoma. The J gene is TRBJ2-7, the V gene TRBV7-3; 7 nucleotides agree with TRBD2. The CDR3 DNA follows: TGTGCCAGCAGCCCGCGTGGGCGGGAGTATGACGAGCAGTACTTC. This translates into CASSPRGREYDEQYF. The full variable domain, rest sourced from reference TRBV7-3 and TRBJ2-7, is GAGVSQTPSNKVTEKGKYVELRCDPISGHTALYWYRQSLGQGPEFLIYFQGTGAADDSGLPNDRFFAVRPEGSVSTLKIQRTERGDSAVYLCASSPRGREYDEQYFGPGTRLTVT.